A selection of T cell receptor beta chains follows, all from one sample in a study of long-term antiretroviral therapy in people with HIV. The repertoire was sequenced with immunoSEQ multiplex PCR; TCRdb's copy has only in-frame clones and lacks some. The sample shows some 20,000 clones, roughly 86% of them seen only once. The sample in question was unsorted PBMCs, obtained 0.5 years after starting antiretroviral therapy. These receptors originate from a man in his forties with HIV. Both conserved end residues are part of each CDR3. D genes are given only for firm matches. Clone size is not always given. Where it is, it says once, few, many or a class for expanded clones.

CDR3nt: TGTGCCATCAGTGAACTTTTCGATTCGGGTGAGCAGTTCTTC
CDR3aa: CAISELFDSGEQFF
j_gene: TRBJ2-1
v_gene: TRBV10-3
abundance: .
d_gene: .

CDR3nt: TGTGCCATCAGTGAGACTACGGGACTAGCGGGGGGCACAGATACGCAGTATTTT
CDR3aa: CAISETTGLAGGTDTQYF
j_gene: TRBJ2-3
v_gene: TRBV10-3
abundance: .
d_gene: TRBD2

CDR3nt: TGCGCCAGCAGCCCCGGGACAGTTCTTTCCTACGAGCAGTACTTC
CDR3aa: CASSPGTVLSYEQYF
j_gene: TRBJ2-7
v_gene: TRBV4-3
abundance: .
d_gene: TRBD1

CDR3nt: TGTGCCAGCAGCATACAGGGGAACACTGAAGCTTTCTTT
CDR3aa: CASSIQGNTEAFF
j_gene: TRBJ1-1
v_gene: TRBV6-5
abundance: .
d_gene: .

CDR3nt: TGTGCTAGTGGCTCGCCGGGGGAAGTGGGGTCCTACGAGCAGTACTTC
CDR3aa: CASGSPGEVGSYEQYF
j_gene: TRBJ2-7
v_gene: TRBV12-5
abundance: .
d_gene: .

CDR3nt: TGTGCCAGCAGCCCCGACAGCCAAGAGACCCAGTACTTC
CDR3aa: CASSPDSQETQYF
j_gene: TRBJ2-5
v_gene: TRBV7-9
abundance: .
d_gene: .

CDR3nt: TGTGCCAGCAGTGGAGGGGACAGGAGCTCTGGGGCCAACGTCCTGACTTTC
CDR3aa: CASSGGDRSSGANVLTF
j_gene: TRBJ2-6
v_gene: TRBV2
abundance: .
d_gene: TRBD1

CDR3nt: TGTGCCAGCAGCCACTATGTGGGGACGTCGCAAGAGACCCAGTACTTC
CDR3aa: CASSHYVGTSQETQYF
j_gene: TRBJ2-5
v_gene: TRBV14
abundance: .
d_gene: .

CDR3nt: TGTGCCAGCAGCAAAGGGCAGGGGACCTACGAGCAGTACTTC
CDR3aa: CASSKGQGTYEQYF
j_gene: TRBJ2-7
v_gene: TRBV6-6
abundance: few
d_gene: .

CDR3nt: TGTGCCAGTACAACCTCTCGACAGGGGGAACAAGAGACCCAGTACTTC
CDR3aa: CASTTSRQGEQETQYF
j_gene: TRBJ2-5
v_gene: TRBV28
abundance: .
d_gene: TRBD1

CDR3nt: TGTGCCAGCAGCTCGGGCCCCCTGGACTATGGCTACACCTTC
CDR3aa: CASSSGPLDYGYTF
j_gene: TRBJ1-2
v_gene: TRBV5-4
abundance: .
d_gene: .

CDR3nt: TGCGCCAGCAGCCAAGAAGGGGGACTAGCGGGAGGAGGTACGCAGTATTTT
CDR3aa: CASSQEGGLAGGGTQYF
j_gene: TRBJ2-3
v_gene: TRBV4-3
abundance: .
d_gene: TRBD2

CDR3nt: TGTGCCAGAAGCCCCCGACAGGCAAATCAGCCCCAGCATTTT
CDR3aa: CARSPRQANQPQHF
j_gene: TRBJ1-5
v_gene: TRBV5-3
abundance: .
d_gene: .

CDR3nt: TGTGCTACGAATGCCCGGGGGCGCGAGTCCTCTAATCAGGGCAATCAGCCCCAGCATTTT
CDR3aa: CATNARGRESSNQGNQPQHF
j_gene: TRBJ1-5
v_gene: TRBV19
abundance: .
d_gene: .

CDR3nt: TGTGCCAGCAGTCCTCAGGGGGCAAGATACGAGCAGTACTTC
CDR3aa: CASSPQGARYEQYF
j_gene: TRBJ2-7
v_gene: TRBV25-1
abundance: .
d_gene: TRBD1

CDR3nt: TGTGCCAGCAGTTCCGGACTAGCGGTTAATGAGCAGTTCTTC
CDR3aa: CASSSGLAVNEQFF
j_gene: TRBJ2-1
v_gene: TRBV6-5
abundance: .
d_gene: TRBD2

CDR3nt: TGTGCCAGCAGCCGGGACAGGGGGCAAGGGACCCAGTACTTC
CDR3aa: CASSRDRGQGTQYF
j_gene: TRBJ2-5
v_gene: TRBV28
abundance: .
d_gene: TRBD1

CDR3nt: TGTGCCAGCAGGGGTGTCGGCTACGAGCAGTACTTC
CDR3aa: CASRGVGYEQYF
j_gene: TRBJ2-7
v_gene: TRBV7-2
abundance: .
d_gene: .

CDR3nt: TGTGCCAGCAGCGTAGAGGGGAGCGGGAGGGCGGTGGATACGCAGTATTTT
CDR3aa: CASSVEGSGRAVDTQYF
j_gene: TRBJ2-3
v_gene: TRBV9
abundance: .
d_gene: TRBD2

CDR3nt: TGTGCCAGCAGTGAAGCAGGGGATGAGCAGTTCTTC
CDR3aa: CASSEAGDEQFF
j_gene: TRBJ2-1
v_gene: TRBV2
abundance: .
d_gene: .

CDR3nt: TGTGCCAGCTCCCGCCTAGGGGGCCCGGTCTCCTACGAGCAGTACTTC
CDR3aa: CASSRLGGPVSYEQYF
j_gene: TRBJ2-7
v_gene: TRBV5-6
abundance: .
d_gene: TRBD1

CDR3nt: TGTGCCAGTAGTCCGACCGGCGGCTCCTACGAGCAGTACTTC
CDR3aa: CASSPTGGSYEQYF
j_gene: TRBJ2-7
v_gene: TRBV19
abundance: .
d_gene: .

CDR3nt: TGTGCCAGCAGCTTGGGGCTAGCGGGGGGCCCGAACACCGGGGAGCTGTTTTTT
CDR3aa: CASSLGLAGGPNTGELFF
j_gene: TRBJ2-2
v_gene: TRBV5-5
abundance: .
d_gene: TRBD2

CDR3nt: TGTGCCAGCAGCACACCCCGGGCCCCCCGGGGGGCTAACTACGAGCAGTACTTC
CDR3aa: CASSTPRAPRGANYEQYF
j_gene: TRBJ2-7
v_gene: TRBV11-2
abundance: .
d_gene: .

CDR3nt: TGTGCCAGCAGCTTAAGTGCCGGGGGGCCCCAGCATTTT
CDR3aa: CASSLSAGGPQHF
j_gene: TRBJ1-5
v_gene: TRBV7-2
abundance: .
d_gene: .

CDR3nt: TGCGCCAGCAGTCCCCGGACAGAGGGACTAGCGGGGTACCAAGAGACCCAGTACTTC
CDR3aa: CASSPRTEGLAGYQETQYF
j_gene: TRBJ2-5
v_gene: TRBV23-1
abundance: .
d_gene: TRBD2

CDR3nt: TGTGCCAGCAGAAATGACAGAACCTCCTACAATGAGCAGTTCTTC
CDR3aa: CASRNDRTSYNEQFF
j_gene: TRBJ2-1
v_gene: TRBV6-5
abundance: .
d_gene: .

CDR3nt: TGTGCCAGTCAAGGGGCCCCGGGCACCGGGGAGCTGTTTTTT
CDR3aa: CASQGAPGTGELFF
j_gene: TRBJ2-2
v_gene: TRBV19
abundance: .
d_gene: .

CDR3nt: TGTGCCAGCAGGGACAGATACGAGCAGTACTTC
CDR3aa: CASRDRYEQYF
j_gene: TRBJ2-7
v_gene: TRBV2
abundance: .
d_gene: .

CDR3nt: TGTGCCAGCAGCCCAACTCCGGGACTGCAACAAGAGACCCAGTACTTC
CDR3aa: CASSPTPGLQQETQYF
j_gene: TRBJ2-5
v_gene: TRBV11-2
abundance: .
d_gene: .

CDR3nt: TGTGCCAGCTCACCATGGGGAGAGGCGACGAGGCAGTACTTC
CDR3aa: CASSPWGEATRQYF
j_gene: TRBJ2-7
v_gene: TRBV18
abundance: .
d_gene: .

CDR3nt: TGCGCCAGCAGTAGGGCAGGGGTTTATAGCGAGCAGTACTTC
CDR3aa: CASSRAGVYSEQYF
j_gene: TRBJ2-7
v_gene: TRBV5-1
abundance: .
d_gene: .

CDR3nt: TGTGCCAGCAGCCCGTCCGGACGCCAGGTATATGAGCAGTTCTTC
CDR3aa: CASSPSGRQVYEQFF
j_gene: TRBJ2-1
v_gene: TRBV7-8
abundance: .
d_gene: .

CDR3nt: TGCAGCGTTCTCGCTGGGGTCTCCAGAGGGTCGGGAGGCTACACCTTC
CDR3aa: CSVLAGVSRGSGGYTF
j_gene: TRBJ1-2
v_gene: TRBV29-1
abundance: .
d_gene: .

CDR3nt: TGTGCCAGCAGCCAAGACCTAGCGGGAGGGCCCGAGCAGTACTTC
CDR3aa: CASSQDLAGGPEQYF
j_gene: TRBJ2-7
v_gene: TRBV4-2
abundance: .
d_gene: TRBD2

CDR3nt: TGTGCCAGCAGCTTAGATACGGGAACCATTGATACGCAGTATTTT
CDR3aa: CASSLDTGTIDTQYF
j_gene: TRBJ2-3
v_gene: TRBV7-9
abundance: .
d_gene: .

CDR3nt: TGTGCCAGCAGTTTCGTCAACACAGATACGCAGTATTTT
CDR3aa: CASSFVNTDTQYF
j_gene: TRBJ2-3
v_gene: TRBV28
abundance: .
d_gene: .

CDR3nt: TGTGCCTGGAGTGATTTTCAGGGAAATAATTCACCCCTCCACTTT
CDR3aa: CAWSDFQGNNSPLHF
j_gene: TRBJ1-6
v_gene: TRBV30
abundance: .
d_gene: .

CDR3nt: TGTGCCAGCAGTGAAGCGCTTCATAACGAGCAGTACTTC
CDR3aa: CASSEALHNEQYF
j_gene: TRBJ2-7
v_gene: TRBV2
abundance: once
d_gene: .

CDR3nt: TGTGCCAGTAGGGCACCGGGACAGGCGAGAGATACGCAGTATTTT
CDR3aa: CASRAPGQARDTQYF
j_gene: TRBJ2-3
v_gene: TRBV19
abundance: .
d_gene: TRBD1

CDR3nt: TGTGCCAGCAGCTTAGAACAGAGTGAAGCTTTCTTT
CDR3aa: CASSLEQSEAFF
j_gene: TRBJ1-1
v_gene: TRBV13
abundance: .
d_gene: .

CDR3nt: TGTGCCAGCTCACTTAGTGTTAGGACAGGGATGGAAGAGCAGTACTTC
CDR3aa: CASSLSVRTGMEEQYF
j_gene: TRBJ2-7
v_gene: TRBV18
abundance: .
d_gene: TRBD1

CDR3nt: TGTGCCAGCAGTAGCCTAGCGGGGGATACAGATACGCAGTATTTT
CDR3aa: CASSSLAGDTDTQYF
j_gene: TRBJ2-3
v_gene: TRBV27
abundance: few
d_gene: TRBD2

CDR3nt: TGTGCCAGCAGCTTCCGGGGCACCGTTCCGCCCCAGCATTTT
CDR3aa: CASSFRGTVPPQHF
j_gene: TRBJ1-5
v_gene: TRBV5-6
abundance: few
d_gene: .

CDR3nt: TGTGCCAGCTCACCCTTAGTCGGCCCCCACAATGAGCAGTTCTTC
CDR3aa: CASSPLVGPHNEQFF
j_gene: TRBJ2-1
v_gene: TRBV18
abundance: .
d_gene: .

CDR3nt: TGTGCCAGTAGCCCTGGACTAGCGGGGTACGAGCAGTACTTC
CDR3aa: CASSPGLAGYEQYF
j_gene: TRBJ2-7
v_gene: TRBV19
abundance: .
d_gene: TRBD2

CDR3nt: TGTGCCATCAGTGGACAGATCTATGGCTACACCTTC
CDR3aa: CAISGQIYGYTF
j_gene: TRBJ1-2
v_gene: TRBV10-3
abundance: .
d_gene: .

CDR3nt: TGTGCCAGCAGCTCCCGGGGGACTAGCGCTTACAATGAGCAGTTCTTC
CDR3aa: CASSSRGTSAYNEQFF
j_gene: TRBJ2-1
v_gene: TRBV9
abundance: .
d_gene: TRBD2

CDR3nt: TGTGCCAGCAGCGTGCCTGGCGGATACAATGAGCAGTTCTTC
CDR3aa: CASSVPGGYNEQFF
j_gene: TRBJ2-1
v_gene: TRBV5-4
abundance: .
d_gene: .

CDR3nt: TGTGCCAGCTCCCCCGACCAGGGGGTCACCGGGGAGCTGTTTTTT
CDR3aa: CASSPDQGVTGELFF
j_gene: TRBJ2-2
v_gene: TRBV18
abundance: .
d_gene: TRBD1

CDR3nt: TGTGCCACCAGCTCTAGAGGGGCTGGCAGGGGGGCTGGCACGAACACCGGGGAGCTGTTTTTT
CDR3aa: CATSSRGAGRGAGTNTGELFF
j_gene: TRBJ2-2
v_gene: TRBV15
abundance: .
d_gene: .

CDR3nt: TGTGCCTGGGAAGGGGGTTTTTTTGGACAGGGGGGGGAGCTGTTTTTT
CDR3aa: CAWEGGFFGQGGELFF
j_gene: TRBJ2-2
v_gene: TRBV30
abundance: once
d_gene: TRBD1

CDR3nt: TGTGCCAGCAGCTTCTTGGCCGGGGAGCTGTTTTTT
CDR3aa: CASSFLAGELFF
j_gene: TRBJ2-2
v_gene: TRBV5-6
abundance: .
d_gene: .